These T cell receptor beta chains were read from a single sample in a study of blood T cell repertoires in COVID-19. Here immunoSEQ multiplex PCR was the method, and the copy in TCRdb shows in-frame clones only, minus some. The repertoire holds some 90,000 clones, with around 90% as singletons. Sequenced: peripheral blood. Every receptor here comes from a woman in her forties or fifties in a cohort sampled during active COVID-19. CDR3s include the opening cysteine and the closing phenylalanine or tryptophan.

V,CDR3
TRBV18,CASSSQGARDTEAFF
TRBV6-5,CASSRGGDTDTQYF
TRBV6-5,CASNPTGPLNYGYTF
TRBV29-1,CSVGNGARNSGNTIYF
TRBV4-2,CASSPFFPRYRGNTEAFF
TRBV12-3/TRBV12-4,CASSPYTDTQYF
TRBV5-6,CASSLVRGSVRNEQFF
TRBV6-5,CALGRSNTGELFF
TRBV9,CASSVGGSGDEQYF
TRBV4-1,CASSQDQAGGFEKLFF
TRBV12-3/TRBV12-4,CASCGGDTGELFF
TRBV6-8,CASSYSGRDYNEQFF